This note documents a single TCR beta chain sequence. Its antigen is currently not known. No quality values exist for individual bases; no much larger clone is one base distant. This sample stems from a study of T cell responses to AZD1222 COVID-19 vaccine (dated by TCRdb to about 2021). Regarding the complete study: Because spike-specific TCR depth and breadth did not differ between the two schedules, AZD1222 recipients who got a second dose at roughly 4 weeks were pooled with those who got a second dose at roughly 12 weeks. TCR sequencing covered some 240 trial participants: nearly 210 given two doses of AZD1222 and around 26 given two doses of MenACWY control vaccine. Enrollment into the trials was organized by age into subgroups of 18-55, 56-69 and 70-plus years, and those subgroups contained roughly 150, 30 and 60 TCR-sequenced participants, respectively.

General study outcomes and caveats: After two AZD1222 doses, both the breadth and the depth of spike-specific TCRs were significantly higher than at day 0 and than in MenACWY recipients. The 56-69-year group was small, and its depth increase did not reach significance, likely because of low power. Because no day 14 peak-response samples were available, the repertoires could be characterized only after the peak T cell response. Most participants were white British and females outnumbered males, and the authors suggested that clonal diversity may have been underestimated. Reportedly, close to half of the unique spike-specific TCRs recognized epitopes lying outside the regions that are mutated in the B.1.351 and B.1.1.7 variants. The whole spike protein was spanned by vaccine-associated CD4 TCRs, and dominant responses were seen in regions 160-218 and 743-854. Conclusions about previously exposed vaccinees are limited, since just six AZD1222 recipients were seropositive for SARS-CoV-2 at baseline.

The CDR3 regions of human TCRbeta chains were analyzed by immunosequencing. The paper's processing steps were these. TCRs in the repertoires were compared against a reference library of SARS-CoV-2-specific TCRs that had been generated with the MIRA antigen-specificity platform. Breadth meant the fraction of unique TCRs that were SARS-CoV-2-associated, whereas depth meant the fraction of total T cells that were SARS-CoV-2-associated. Using the MIRA data, each spike-specific TCR was assigned both to the spike region to which the TCR was reactive and to a CD4 or CD8 class. Log10-transformed breadth and depth values were compared by one-way ANOVA with Sidak's multiple comparisons tests. TCRdb limited this immuneACCESS table to in-frame rearrangements with V and J called. A share of clones is missing; checked studies link under half to unresolved V genes, and the rest is unexplained. Clone size and V and J calls were adopted from that table, with D and trimming inferred from the DNA. The sample data list 100,000 or so clones, and 80% to 90% of these were observed just once. 10% to 15% of the sample is held by the ten biggest clonotypes.

The sample's time point label, in plain terms: baseline before first vaccination. The vaccinee samples were drawn from two UK trials, COV001 and COV002, one of which was a single-blind randomized controlled phase 2/3 trial testing AZD1222 (ChAdOx1 nCoV-19) in healthy adults. For TCRbeta chain sequencing, PBMC samples were collected from trial participants at day 0 and at day 28 after the second dose. Sequences were derived from peripheral blood, sampled on day 0 of AZD1222 vaccination. This clonotype originated in an adult in good health.

The CDR3 corresponds to CASSIQPTDYSNQPQHF. DNA sequence: TGCGCCAGCAGCATCCAACCGACAGATTATAGCAATCAGCCCCAGCATTTT. The sequence links TRBV5-1 to TRBJ1-5, with TRBD1 as a weak D call on 5 bases. Looking up the germline V gene yields CDR1 SGHRS and CDR2 YFSETQ. Trimming removed 4 bases from V and 0 bases from J, leaving 17 bases between the germline ends. Counted from cysteine to phenylalanine, this CDR3 has 17 amino acids. Here the CDR3 DNA is all that survives: 51 bases in frame from base 1.